The next 9 T cell receptor beta chains were all read from a single sample in a study of T cell clonotyping in hematopoietic cell transplantation. Sequenced by immunoSEQ multiplex PCR; TCRdb stores in-frame clones only, minus some. The sample records 10,000 to 15,000 clones, under 75% being singletons. The specimen was peripheral blood mononuclear cells, collected 180 days after allogeneic stem cell transplant. These receptor sequences come from a male patient in his sixties who had an allogeneic stem cell transplant from an unrelated donor, so the T cells may come from the graft donor. Some clones in this sample may be carry-over from other donors' samples.

In its sample, this clone was seen once. The chain recombines TRBV25-1 with TRBJ2-7; D possibly matches TRBD1 or TRBD2 (6 bases each). Per the germline V gene, CDR1 is MGHDK and CDR2 is SYGVNS. V was cut by 8 bases and J by 4 bases, with 12 bases left in between. CDR3 size: 12 residues. CDR3 DNA: TGTGCCAGCGCTTCGGGGGCATACGAGCAGTACTTC. Amino acids: CASASGAYEQYF.

V usage is TRBV5-1 and J usage is TRBJ1-1, with no clear D. Germline-derived CDR1 and CDR2 are SGHRS and YFSETQ. The CDR3 is 13 amino acids. V shed 3 bases and J shed 2 bases, with 8 bases lying between them. CDR3 loop: CASSSGSNTEAFF. CDR3 nucleotides: TGCGCCAGCAGCTCTGGGTCTAACACTGAAGCTTTCTTT.

The CDR3 sequence is CASSSGYTF. Here the CDR3 DNA reads TGTGCCAGCAGCAGTGGCTACACCTTC. This chain uses TRBV21-1 with TRBJ1-2. TRBV21-1 corresponds to a pseudogene. This CDR3 has 9 residues.

This clone was detected a few times. This chain joins TRBV6-5 and TRBJ2-7; 7 nucleotides match TRBD2. The trim removed 2 bases at V and 4 bases at J, leaving 5 bases unmatched. The CDR3 is 14 amino acids. Germline values: CDR1 MNHEY, CDR2 SVGAGI. In nucleotides, the CDR3 is TGTGCCAGCAGTTACAAGGGAGGGGAGTACGAGCAGTACTTC. This gives the protein CASSYKGGEYEQYF.

This chain connects TRBV6-6 to TRBJ2-1; a possible D gene is TRBD1 (6 bases). Germline V CDR1 and CDR2: MNHNY, SVGAGI (reference sequence). Trimming removed 2 bases from V and 2 bases from J, with 7 bases in between. The length of the CDR3 is 14 residues. CDR3 sequence (DNA): TGTGCCAGCAGTTACCAGGGGACCTACAATGAGCAGTTCTTC. Translated, it gives CASSYQGTYNEQFF.

V and J are TRBV2 and TRBJ1-2; D is uncertain. Germline CDR1 reads SNHLY; CDR2 reads FYNNEI. Between the trimmed V and J ends, which lost 4 bases and 4 bases, there was a span of 13 bases. This CDR3 region has 14 residues. CDR3 sequence (DNA): TGTGCCAGCAGTGGGATGCTCGGAACCTATGGCTACACCTTC. Amino acids: CASSGMLGTYGYTF.

This clone occurred a few times. The chain links TRBV6-5 to TRBJ1-3; possible D gene TRBD1, 5 bases. Germline CDR1 reads MNHEY; CDR2 reads SVGAGI. CDR3 size: 12 residues. Trimming pared 0 bases from V and 8 bases from J, leaving 5 bases between. The CDR3 nucleotides read TGTGCCAGCAGTTACTCGGGGGACACCATATATTTT. This sequence encodes CASSYSGDTIYF.

This clone was recorded a few times. V gene TRBV7-6 combines with J gene TRBJ1-1; no clear D gene. V was pared by 7 bases and J by 2 bases, with 14 bases between. Germline V CDR1 and CDR2: SGHVS, FNYEAQ. The CDR3 totals 14 residues. The CDR3 DNA follows: TGTGCCAGCATCCCGGAGCCCATCAACACTGAAGCTTTCTTT. Translated: CASIPEPINTEAFF.

The chain has TRBV7-2 and TRBJ1-4, with 10 positions matching TRBD1. In germline, CDR1 is SGHTA, CDR2 FQGNSA. The CDR3 runs to 15 residues. The V segment lost 4 bases and the J segment 5 bases; nucleotides outside the gene matches: 4. Here the CDR3 DNA reads TGTGCCAGCAGCTGGACAGGGGGAGGAAATGAAAAACTGTTTTTT. As protein: CASSWTGGGNEKLFF.